A selection of T cell receptor beta chains follows, all from one sample in a study of blood T cell repertoires in COVID-19. Sequencing used immunoSEQ multiplex PCR; TCRdb keeps in-frame clones, though not all of them. The repertoire holds about 190,000 clones, approximately 80% seen once, with under 15% in the top ten. Sequenced material: peripheral blood. Receptor source: a woman between 45 and 60 years old with acute or convalescent COVID-19. Both conserved end residues are part of each CDR3. Each record gives: D gene, clone size, V gene, J gene, CDR3 DNA, CDR3 protein. A D gene is named only where the DNA matches it firmly. Clone size appears in some rows only: once, few, many, or a class for an expanded clone.

NA,few,TRBV5-6,TRBJ2-7,TGTGCCAGCAGCTTCCAGGTCTACGAGCAGTACTTC,CASSFQVYEQYF
NA,NA,TRBV19,TRBJ2-7,TGTGCCAGTAGTATTGGGGGGTCCTCCTACGAGCAGTACTTC,CASSIGGSSYEQYF
TRBD2,NA,TRBV4-1,TRBJ2-7,TGCGCCAGCAGCCAGATGGGACTAGCGGGAGATGGGGAGCAGTACTTC,CASSQMGLAGDGEQYF
TRBD2,NA,TRBV27,TRBJ2-1,TGTGCCAGCAGTACCCTCCCTAGCGGGGGATACAATGAGCAGTTCTTC,CASSTLPSGGYNEQFF
NA,NA,TRBV30,TRBJ2-7,TGTGCCTGGAGTTTCACAGGGAACCCCTACGAGCAGTACTTC,CAWSFTGNPYEQYF
TRBD1,few,TRBV7-9,TRBJ1-6,TGTGCCAGCAGCGAGGGACAGGGGTTCTATAATTCACCCCTCCACTTT,CASSEGQGFYNSPLHF
NA,NA,TRBV7-2,TRBJ1-2,TGTGCCAGCAGCTCAAAAGCCCAGGGCGGCTATGGCTACACCTTC,CASSSKAQGGYGYTF
NA,NA,TRBV18,TRBJ2-3,TGTGCCAGCTCACCTGGACTGACAATGAGGAAGGATACGCAGTATTTT,CASSPGLTMRKDTQYF
TRBD1,once,TRBV19,TRBJ1-1,TGTGCCAGTAGTATTGGACAGGCCCTGAACACTGAAGCTTTCTTT,CASSIGQALNTEAFF
NA,many,TRBV28,TRBJ1-4,TGTGCCAGCAGTTTTAATGGGGGCGCATATGAAAAACTGTTTTTT,CASSFNGGAYEKLFF
NA,NA,TRBV7-8,TRBJ2-4,TGTGCCAGCAGCTTAGACCCCAACCAGGCAAAAAACATTCAGTACTTC,CASSLDPNQAKNIQYF
NA,NA,TRBV20-1,TRBJ2-1,TGCAGTGCTAGTGGGGGCTACTACAATGAGCAGTTCTTC,CSASGGYYNEQFF
TRBD1,NA,TRBV5-1,TRBJ2-5,TGCGCCAGCAGCCCGAGACAGGGGCCGGGGACCCAGTACTTC,CASSPRQGPGTQYF
NA,NA,TRBV11-3,TRBJ2-2,TGTGCCAGCAGGCGACTAGTCGGCGGGGAGCTGTTTTTT,CASRRLVGGELFF
NA,few,TRBV4-1,TRBJ2-7,TGCGCCAGCAGCCAGCTGGGACACTACGAGCAGTACTTC,CASSQLGHYEQYF
NA,NA,TRBV7-7,TRBJ2-2,TGTGCCAGCAGCCTTGACAGGTACACCGGGGAGCTGTTTTTT,CASSLDRYTGELFF
TRBD1,NA,TRBV18,TRBJ1-2,TGTGCCAGCTCGTCTACAGGGGGTAACTATGGCTACACCTTC,CASSSTGGNYGYTF
NA,NA,TRBV7-6,TRBJ2-6,TGTGCCAGCAGCCTAGCCTTAACTGGGGCCAACGTCCTGACTTTC,CASSLALTGANVLTF
TRBD1,NA,TRBV5-1,TRBJ1-2,TGCGCCAGCAGCTTGGCCGGGACAGGGGGGAACTTTAACTATGGCTACACCTTC,CASSLAGTGGNFNYGYTF
TRBD1,many,TRBV24-1,TRBJ2-7,TGTGCCACCAGTGATTACAGGGGGCCCGACGAGCAGTACTTC,CATSDYRGPDEQYF
NA,NA,TRBV6-6,TRBJ2-2,TGTGCCAGCAGTTATCGTACAGGGAACACCGGGGAGCTGTTTTTT,CASSYRTGNTGELFF
NA,NA,TRBV9,TRBJ2-3,TGTGCCAGCAGCGTAGATCACAGCGGGTTAGATGCGCAGTATTTT,CASSVDHSGLDAQYF
NA,NA,TRBV29-1,TRBJ1-3,TGCAGCGCTGCAATCCCGGGAAATGAAAACACCATATATTTT,CSAAIPGNENTIYF
NA,NA,TRBV6-5,TRBJ2-1,TGTGCCAGCAGTTATCACCCGAGCTCCTACAATGAGCAGTTCTTC,CASSYHPSSYNEQFF
NA,NA,TRBV5-1,TRBJ2-5,TGCGCCAGCGGGGACTCCCTACTGGGAGAGACCCAGTACTTC,CASGDSLLGETQYF
NA,NA,TRBV30,TRBJ1-1,TGTGCCTGCCGTTGGGCTCTGAGCACTGAAGCTTTCTTT,CACRWALSTEAFF
NA,NA,TRBV28,TRBJ1-5,TGTGCCAGCAGTTTAGGAGGGGTAGGCAATCAGCCCCAGCATTTT,CASSLGGVGNQPQHF
TRBD1,few,TRBV6-2/TRBV6-3,TRBJ1-2,TGTGCCAGCAGTTACGAACAGGGGGCGCCTTATGGCTACACCTTC,CASSYEQGAPYGYTF
TRBD1,NA,TRBV7-2,TRBJ2-3,TGTGCCAGCAGCCCCCCTGGGGGAACAGGGGCCGATACGCAGTATTTT,CASSPPGGTGADTQYF
NA,NA,TRBV5-1,TRBJ2-7,TGCGCCAGCAGCTTGGCAATGGGGCAGACAACCTACGAGCAGTACTTC,CASSLAMGQTTYEQYF
NA,NA,TRBV5-1,TRBJ2-3,TGCGCCAGCAGCTTGGACGGGGTCCCCACAGATACGCAGTATTTT,CASSLDGVPTDTQYF
TRBD1,few,TRBV3-1/TRBV3-2,TRBJ2-7,TGTGCCAGCAGCCAAGTTAACAGGGGCACCTACGAGCAGTACTTC,CASSQVNRGTYEQYF
TRBD1,NA,TRBV7-2,TRBJ1-3,TGTGCCAGCGAGGACAGGGCGGGAAACACCATATATTTT,CASEDRAGNTIYF
NA,NA,TRBV2,TRBJ1-5,TGTGCCAGCAGTGTCAGGACGGCGGGAGGCAATCAGCCCCAGCATTTT,CASSVRTAGGNQPQHF
TRBD1,NA,TRBV6-5,TRBJ1-1,TGTGCCACTTCCAGGGGGGTGCACACTGAAGCTTTCTTT,CATSRGVHTEAFF
NA,NA,TRBV30,TRBJ1-3,TGTGCCTGGAGTGTCGGGGCTGGAAACACCATATATTTT,CAWSVGAGNTIYF
NA,NA,TRBV10-3,TRBJ1-5,TGTGCCATCAGTGAGACTCTCTATCAGCCCCAGCATTTT,CAISETLYQPQHF
NA,NA,TRBV6-5,TRBJ2-1,TGTGCCAGCCGACCAACGGGCGGGAATGAGCAGTTCTTC,CASRPTGGNEQFF
TRBD1,NA,TRBV18,TRBJ2-5,TGTGCCAGCTCACCACTCCCCCGGCAGGGGGTAGGGGAGACCCAGTACTTC,CASSPLPRQGVGETQYF
NA,few,TRBV9,TRBJ1-6,TGTGCCAGCAGCGTAGGCAGGCATAATTCACCCCTCCACTTT,CASSVGRHNSPLHF
NA,NA,TRBV18,TRBJ1-4,TGTGCCAGCTCACCCAGGGTAGACGCTAATGAAAAACTGTTTTTT,CASSPRVDANEKLFF
TRBD1,NA,TRBV5-6,TRBJ1-4,TGTGCCAGCAGCCTTGGGACAGTTAATGAAAAACTGTTTTTT,CASSLGTVNEKLFF
TRBD1,once,TRBV6-6,TRBJ2-7,TGTGCCAGCGAGGGGGACAGGATCTACGAGCAGTACTTC,CASEGDRIYEQYF
TRBD1,NA,TRBV5-1,TRBJ2-5,TGCGCCAGCATGCTCCTAGGGGGCGAGGAGACCCAGTACTTC,CASMLLGGEETQYF
NA,once,TRBV5-1,TRBJ2-3,TGCGCCAGCAGCTTGGAGGCAGGGATGGATACGCAGTATTTT,CASSLEAGMDTQYF
TRBD2,NA,TRBV28,TRBJ2-1,TGTGCCAGCAGTTTAAGTTCTGCGGGAGGAAGGGATGAGCAGTTCTTC,CASSLSSAGGRDEQFF
NA,NA,TRBV2,TRBJ1-5,TGTGCCAGCAGAGGGAGGAGCAATCAGCCCCAGCATTTT,CASRGRSNQPQHF
NA,once,TRBV6-2/TRBV6-3,TRBJ1-5,TGTGCCAGCAGTTACTCGAACCCGGGGGGCTTCAATCAGCCCCAGCATTTT,CASSYSNPGGFNQPQHF
NA,NA,TRBV7-9,TRBJ2-7,TGTGCCAGCAGCCCAGGCCCCCCGCCTTACGAGCAGTACTTC,CASSPGPPPYEQYF
NA,few,TRBV5-1,TRBJ2-3,TGCGCCAGCAGCTTGACACAGGCCCGCACAGATACGCAGTATTTT,CASSLTQARTDTQYF
NA,NA,TRBV19,TRBJ1-1,TGTGCCAGTAGTATGCGGGCATCGCATGAAGCTTTCTTT,CASSMRASHEAFF
NA,NA,TRBV5-6,TRBJ1-1,TGTGCCAGCAGCTCCACGGCGAGGGTCACTGAAGCTTTCTTT,CASSSTARVTEAFF
NA,NA,TRBV24-1,TRBJ2-3,TGTGCCACCAGGCTGACTGGAGCGGTTACGCAGTATTTT,CATRLTGAVTQYF
TRBD1,NA,TRBV19,TRBJ1-1,TGTGCCAGTAGTAGAGCCGGGACAGCCAAGAACACTGAAGCTTTCTTT,CASSRAGTAKNTEAFF
TRBD1,NA,TRBV18,TRBJ2-5,TGTGCCAGCTCACCCGTGTCAGGGGGCGCCGCACTTCGGGAGACCCAGTACTTC,CASSPVSGGAALRETQYF
NA,NA,TRBV7-8,TRBJ2-6,TGTGCCAGCAGCTCACCGGGACACACGCTTTCTGGGGCCAACGTCCTGACTTTC,CASSSPGHTLSGANVLTF
TRBD2,NA,TRBV5-1,TRBJ2-2,TGCGCCAGCAGCCCCCCTCCGGGCGCGGGAGGTGGCACCGGGGAGCTGTTTTTT,CASSPPPGAGGGTGELFF
NA,few,TRBV18,TRBJ2-7,TGTGCCAGCTCACCCGGGCAGGGGAATGACGAGCAGTACTTC,CASSPGQGNDEQYF